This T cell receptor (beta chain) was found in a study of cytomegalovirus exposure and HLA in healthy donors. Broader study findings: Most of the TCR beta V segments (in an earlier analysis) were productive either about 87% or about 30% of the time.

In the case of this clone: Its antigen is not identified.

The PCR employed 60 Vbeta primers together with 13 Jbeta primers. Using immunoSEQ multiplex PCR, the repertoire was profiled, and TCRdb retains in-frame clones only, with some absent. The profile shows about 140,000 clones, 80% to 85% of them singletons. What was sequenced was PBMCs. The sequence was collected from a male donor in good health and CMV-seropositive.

As DNA, the CDR3 is TGTGCCAGCAGCTCGACGACTCCAGGGGGACTCTTGGAGACCCAGTACTTC. This gives the protein CASSSTTPGGLLETQYF. The rearrangement links TRBV7-8 to TRBJ2-5; D may be TRBD1 (7 bases). Trimming took 4 bases from V and 5 from J, leaving 23 bases between them. CDR1 and CDR2 (germline): SGHVS, FQNEAQ. The CDR3 extends over 17 amino acids.